This TCR beta chain is drawn from a study of T cells after yellow fever vaccination. Study results and caveats: Within FACS-sorted repertoires, abundant clonotypes contaminating from the bulk population could be present. The secondary response was weaker, and its peak arrived faster, on day 5 versus 15. The booster saw the reappearance of most primary-vaccination clones (roughly 97% CD4, 80% to 90% CD8).

This CDR3 has 15 residues. Germline V gene data show CDR1 as SGHRS and CDR2 as YFSETQ. The V and J ends lost 2 bases and 1 base, in that order; junction bases with no gene match: 3. This clonotype showed up many times. Its antigen is unidentified. By 5'RACE template switching, TCR cDNA was produced, with a universal primer site and UMIs added in the process. TCRdb independently ran MiXCR on the 5' RACE reads; one entry per CDR3 protein. The data show around 120,000 distinct CDR3 sequences, with around 7.2% seen just once and around 2.6% held by the top ten. The chain has TRBV5-1 and TRBJ2-1; 7 nucleotides match TRBD2. The receptor comes from a man between 18 and 29 years old who received the YFV17D yellow fever vaccine. This specimen was CD4+ T cells sorted from PBMCs, taken more than 35 days after the first yellow fever vaccination. The CDR3, as DNA: TGCGCCAGCAGCTTAACTAGCGTTTCCTACAATGAGCAGTTCTTC. It codes for CASSLTSVSYNEQFF. Supplemented by reference TRBV5-1 and TRBJ2-1, the full variable domain reads KAGVTQTPRYLIKTRGQQVTLSCSPISGHRSVSWYQQTPGQGLQFLFEYFSETQRNKGNFPGRFSGRQFSNSRSEMNVSTLELGDSALYLCASSLTSVSYNEQFFGPGTRLTVL.